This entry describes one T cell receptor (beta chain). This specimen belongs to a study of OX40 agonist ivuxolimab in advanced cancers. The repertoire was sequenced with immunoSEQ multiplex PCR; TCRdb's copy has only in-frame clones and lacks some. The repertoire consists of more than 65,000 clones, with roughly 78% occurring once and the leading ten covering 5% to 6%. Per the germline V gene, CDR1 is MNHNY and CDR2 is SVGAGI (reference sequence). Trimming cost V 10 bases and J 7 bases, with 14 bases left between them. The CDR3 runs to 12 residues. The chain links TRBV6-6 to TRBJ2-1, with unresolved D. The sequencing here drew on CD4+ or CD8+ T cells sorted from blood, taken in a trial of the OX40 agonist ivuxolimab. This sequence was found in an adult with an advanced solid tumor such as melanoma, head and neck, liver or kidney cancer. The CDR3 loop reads CAIQLGRNEQFF. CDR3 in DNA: TGTGCCATCCAGTTAGGTCGAAATGAGCAGTTCTTC.